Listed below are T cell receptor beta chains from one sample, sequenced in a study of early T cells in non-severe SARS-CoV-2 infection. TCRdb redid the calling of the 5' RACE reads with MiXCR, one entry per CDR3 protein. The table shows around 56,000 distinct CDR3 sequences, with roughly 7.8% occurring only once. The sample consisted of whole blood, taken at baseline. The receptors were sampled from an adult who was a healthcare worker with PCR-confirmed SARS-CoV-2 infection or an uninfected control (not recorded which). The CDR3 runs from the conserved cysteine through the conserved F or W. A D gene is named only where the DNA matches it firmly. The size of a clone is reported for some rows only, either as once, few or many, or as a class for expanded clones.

CDR3 DNA: TGTGCCAGCAGTTCCCCTTTATCCACAGATACGCAGTATTTT; CDR3 protein: CASSSPLSTDTQYF; D gene: -; clone size: few; J gene: TRBJ2-3; V gene: TRBV7-9
CDR3 DNA: TGTGCCAGCAAGTCCGCGTGGGGGCACGAGCAGTACTTC; CDR3 protein: CASKSAWGHEQYF; D gene: -; clone size: few; J gene: TRBJ2-7; V gene: TRBV12-3/TRBV12-4
CDR3 DNA: TGTGCCAGCAGCTTTGGAGGGGCTGGGGCCAACGTCCTGACTTTC; CDR3 protein: CASSFGGAGANVLTF; D gene: -; clone size: few; J gene: TRBJ2-6; V gene: TRBV7-9
CDR3 DNA: TGTGCCAGCAGCGGGACTAGCGGGAGCGGGGATACGCAGTATTTT; CDR3 protein: CASSGTSGSGDTQYF; D gene: TRBD2; clone size: many; J gene: TRBJ2-3; V gene: TRBV9
CDR3 DNA: TGTGCCAGCAGTTTGGCGGGGCGCCCTTATAATTCACCCCTCCACTTT; CDR3 protein: CASSLAGRPYNSPLHF; D gene: -; clone size: many; J gene: TRBJ1-6; V gene: TRBV27
CDR3 DNA: TGTGCCAGCAGCCAGTCGGGGGCTCACCTCCACTTT; CDR3 protein: CASSQSGAHLHF; D gene: -; clone size: few; J gene: TRBJ1-6; V gene: TRBV7-6
CDR3 DNA: TGTGCCAGTAAGCGGGAGGGCCCCAATGAGCAGTTCTTC; CDR3 protein: CASKREGPNEQFF; D gene: TRBD2; clone size: many; J gene: TRBJ2-1; V gene: TRBV6-5
CDR3 DNA: TGTGCCAGCAGTTTGACCGGGGACCCCCTCGGCGAAGCTTTCTTT; CDR3 protein: CASSLTGDPLGEAFF; D gene: -; clone size: -; J gene: TRBJ1-1; V gene: TRBV11-1
CDR3 DNA: TGCGCCAGCAGCTTGGACCGGGACAGGGTTTTCGAGCAGTACTTC; CDR3 protein: CASSLDRDRVFEQYF; D gene: TRBD1; clone size: many; J gene: TRBJ2-7; V gene: TRBV5-1
CDR3 DNA: TGCGCCAGCAGCCAAGTAACGGACACCGGGGAGCTGTTTTTT; CDR3 protein: CASSQVTDTGELFF; D gene: -; clone size: -; J gene: TRBJ2-2; V gene: TRBV4-1
CDR3 DNA: TGTGCCAGCAGACGGGACACCGCGAACACCGGGGAGCTGTTTTTT; CDR3 protein: CASRRDTANTGELFF; D gene: -; clone size: -; J gene: TRBJ2-2; V gene: TRBV14
CDR3 DNA: TGTGCCAGCAGTTACTCGACAGGGGGACATGACCAAGAGACCCAGTACTTC; CDR3 protein: CASSYSTGGHDQETQYF; D gene: TRBD1; clone size: few; J gene: TRBJ2-5; V gene: TRBV6-2/TRBV6-3
CDR3 DNA: TGCAGTGCTAGTAGCGGGAGTAACTCCTACGAGCAGTACTTC; CDR3 protein: CSASSGSNSYEQYF; D gene: TRBD2; clone size: -; J gene: TRBJ2-7; V gene: TRBV20-1
CDR3 DNA: TGTGCCAGCAGCCCGGGACGGCTAATCGAGCAGTACTTC; CDR3 protein: CASSPGRLIEQYF; D gene: -; clone size: few; J gene: TRBJ2-7; V gene: TRBV6-5
CDR3 DNA: TGTGCCAGCAGTTTCGATTCGGGGGTCGAGACCCAGTACTTC; CDR3 protein: CASSFDSGVETQYF; D gene: -; clone size: -; J gene: TRBJ2-5; V gene: TRBV28
CDR3 DNA: TGTGCCAGCAGCGTAGGACCACAATCACCCCTCCACTTT; CDR3 protein: CASSVGPQSPLHF; D gene: -; clone size: -; J gene: TRBJ1-6; V gene: TRBV9
CDR3 DNA: TGTGCCAGCAGTTTTAAGGGGGCGCTGGGAGGCTACACCTTC; CDR3 protein: CASSFKGALGGYTF; D gene: TRBD1; clone size: few; J gene: TRBJ1-2; V gene: TRBV6-5
CDR3 DNA: TGTGCCACCGGACTAGCGGGAACTTCAGATACGCAGTATTTT; CDR3 protein: CATGLAGTSDTQYF; D gene: TRBD2; clone size: -; J gene: TRBJ2-3; V gene: TRBV10-3
CDR3 DNA: TGCGCCAGCAGCTTGGAACCTCGGACTAGCTCCTACGAGCAGTACTTC; CDR3 protein: CASSLEPRTSSYEQYF; D gene: TRBD2; clone size: -; J gene: TRBJ2-7; V gene: TRBV5-1
CDR3 DNA: TGTGCCTCTGGGGACTCCCACAATGAGCAGTTCTTC; CDR3 protein: CASGDSHNEQFF; D gene: -; clone size: many; J gene: TRBJ2-1; V gene: TRBV7-3
CDR3 DNA: TGTGCCTGGAGCCCCGCCGGATGGGAAAAGGAAGAGCAGTACTTC; CDR3 protein: CAWSPAGWEKEEQYF; D gene: -; clone size: many; J gene: TRBJ2-7; V gene: TRBV30